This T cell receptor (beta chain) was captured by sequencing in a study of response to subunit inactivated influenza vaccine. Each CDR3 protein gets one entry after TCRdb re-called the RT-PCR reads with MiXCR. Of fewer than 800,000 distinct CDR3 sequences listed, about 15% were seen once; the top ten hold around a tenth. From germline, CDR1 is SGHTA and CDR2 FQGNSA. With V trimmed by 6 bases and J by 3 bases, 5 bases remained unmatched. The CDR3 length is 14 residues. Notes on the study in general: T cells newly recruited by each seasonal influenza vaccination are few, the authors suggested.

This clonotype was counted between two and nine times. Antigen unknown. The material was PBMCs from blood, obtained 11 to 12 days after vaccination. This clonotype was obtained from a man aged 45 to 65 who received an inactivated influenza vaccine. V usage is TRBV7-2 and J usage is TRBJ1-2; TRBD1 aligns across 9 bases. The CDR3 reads CASRDTGGDYGYTF. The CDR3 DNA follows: TGTGCCAGCAGGGACACAGGGGGCGACTATGGCTACACCTTC.